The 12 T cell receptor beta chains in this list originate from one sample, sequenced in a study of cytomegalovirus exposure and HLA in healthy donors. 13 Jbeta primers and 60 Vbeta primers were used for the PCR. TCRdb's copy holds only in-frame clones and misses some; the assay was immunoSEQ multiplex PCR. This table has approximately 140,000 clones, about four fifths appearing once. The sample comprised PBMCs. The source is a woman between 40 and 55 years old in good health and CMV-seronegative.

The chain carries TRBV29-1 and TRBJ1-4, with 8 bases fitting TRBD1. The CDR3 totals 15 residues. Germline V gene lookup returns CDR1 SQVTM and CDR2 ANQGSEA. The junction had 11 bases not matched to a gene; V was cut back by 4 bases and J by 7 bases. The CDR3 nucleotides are TGCAGCGTTGCCGAAGACAGGGGTCGGCCTGAAAAACTGTTTTTT. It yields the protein CSVAEDRGRPEKLFF.

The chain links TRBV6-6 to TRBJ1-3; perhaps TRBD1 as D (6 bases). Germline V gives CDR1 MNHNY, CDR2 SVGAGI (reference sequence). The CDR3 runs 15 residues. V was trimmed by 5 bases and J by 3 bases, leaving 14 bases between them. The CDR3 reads CASSPRGRGGNTIYF. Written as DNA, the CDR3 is TGTGCCAGCAGTCCCCGGGGCAGGGGTGGAAACACCATATATTTT.

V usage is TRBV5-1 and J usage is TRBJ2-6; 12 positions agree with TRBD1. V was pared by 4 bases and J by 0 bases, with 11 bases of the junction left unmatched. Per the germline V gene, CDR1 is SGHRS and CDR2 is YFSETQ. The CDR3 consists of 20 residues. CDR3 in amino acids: CASSRVPGTGGSSGANVLTF. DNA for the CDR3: TGCGCCAGCAGCAGGGTCCCCGGGACAGGGGGCTCCTCTGGGGCCAACGTCCTGACTTTC.

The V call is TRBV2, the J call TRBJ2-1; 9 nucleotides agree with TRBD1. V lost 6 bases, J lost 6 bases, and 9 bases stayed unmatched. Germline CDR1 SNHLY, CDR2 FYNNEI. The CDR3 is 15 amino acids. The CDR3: CASRETGGGFNEQFF. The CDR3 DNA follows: TGTGCCAGCAGAGAGACAGGGGGGGGTTTCAATGAGCAGTTCTTC.

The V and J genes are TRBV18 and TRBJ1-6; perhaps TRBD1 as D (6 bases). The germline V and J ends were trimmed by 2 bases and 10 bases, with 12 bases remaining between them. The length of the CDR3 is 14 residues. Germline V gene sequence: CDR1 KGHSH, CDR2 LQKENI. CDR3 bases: TGTGCCAGCTCACCAGAGGGGGTAGGGTCACCCCTCCACTTT. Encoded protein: CASSPEGVGSPLHF.

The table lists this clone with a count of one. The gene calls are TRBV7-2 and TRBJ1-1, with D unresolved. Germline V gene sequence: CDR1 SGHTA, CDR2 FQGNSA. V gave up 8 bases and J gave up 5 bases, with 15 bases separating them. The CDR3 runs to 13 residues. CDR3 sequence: CASGSWGGTEAFF. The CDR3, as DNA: TGTGCCAGCGGGAGTTGGGGAGGGACTGAAGCTTTCTTT.

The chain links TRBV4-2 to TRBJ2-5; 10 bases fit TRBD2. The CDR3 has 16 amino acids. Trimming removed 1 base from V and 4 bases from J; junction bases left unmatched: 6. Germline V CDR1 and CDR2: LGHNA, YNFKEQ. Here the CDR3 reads CASSQALAGAGETQYF. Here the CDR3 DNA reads TGTGCCAGCAGCCAAGCCCTAGCGGGAGCTGGAGAGACCCAGTACTTC.

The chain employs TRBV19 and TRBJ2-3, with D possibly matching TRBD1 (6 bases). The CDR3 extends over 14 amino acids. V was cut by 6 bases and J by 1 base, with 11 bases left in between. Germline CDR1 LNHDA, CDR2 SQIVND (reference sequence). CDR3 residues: CASRQGGGTDTQYF. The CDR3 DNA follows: TGTGCCAGTAGACAGGGTGGGGGCACAGATACGCAGTATTTT.

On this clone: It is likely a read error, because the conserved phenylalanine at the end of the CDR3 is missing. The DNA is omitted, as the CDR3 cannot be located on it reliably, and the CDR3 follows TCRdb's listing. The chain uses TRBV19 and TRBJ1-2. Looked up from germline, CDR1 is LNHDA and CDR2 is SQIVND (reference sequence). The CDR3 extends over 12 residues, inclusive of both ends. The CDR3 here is CASSNTGTVAFV.

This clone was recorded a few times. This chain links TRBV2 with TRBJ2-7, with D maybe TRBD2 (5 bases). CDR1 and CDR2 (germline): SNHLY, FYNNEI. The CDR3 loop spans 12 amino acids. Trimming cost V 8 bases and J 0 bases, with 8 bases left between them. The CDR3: CASLASSYEQYF. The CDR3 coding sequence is TGTGCCAGCTTAGCGAGCTCCTACGAGCAGTACTTC. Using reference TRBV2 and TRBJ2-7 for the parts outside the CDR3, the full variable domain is EPEVTQTPSHQVTQMGQEVILRCVPISNHLYFYWYRQILGQKVEFLVSFYNNEISEKSEIFDDQFSVERPDGSNFTLKIRSTKLEDSAMYFCASLASSYEQYFGPGTRLTVT.

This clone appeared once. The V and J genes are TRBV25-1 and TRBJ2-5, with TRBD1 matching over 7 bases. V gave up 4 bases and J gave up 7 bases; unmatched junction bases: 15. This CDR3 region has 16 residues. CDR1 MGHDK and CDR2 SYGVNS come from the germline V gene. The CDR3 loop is CASSGWTGNPGGTQYF. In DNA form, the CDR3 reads TGTGCCAGCAGTGGCTGGACAGGCAACCCCGGCGGGACCCAGTACTTC. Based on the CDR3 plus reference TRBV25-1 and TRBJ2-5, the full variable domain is EADIYQTPRYLVIGTGKKITLECSQTMGHDKMYWYQQDPGMELHLIHYSYGVNSTEKGDLSSESTVSRIRTEHFPLTLESARPSHTSQYLCASSGWTGNPGGTQYFGPGTRLLVL.

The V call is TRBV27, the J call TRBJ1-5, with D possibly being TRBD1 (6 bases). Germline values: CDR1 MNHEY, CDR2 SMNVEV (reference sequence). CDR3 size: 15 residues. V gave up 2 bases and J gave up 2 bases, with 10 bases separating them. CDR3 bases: TGTGCCAGCAGTTTAGGACAGAGGGGCAATCAGCCCCAGCATTTT. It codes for CASSLGQRGNQPQHF.